These 24 T cell receptor beta chains share one sample of origin, sequenced in a study of T cell repertoires in cytomegalovirus infection (dated by TCRdb to 2018 to 2020). Sequencer: Illumina HiSeq 1500. The public reads were reanalyzed by TCRdb: fastp trimming at Q25, MiXCR alignment, in-frame beta chains only. For every CDR3 protein sequence, its rows merge into one entry that carries the most common genes and DNA. This sample holds a few hundred thousand distinct CDR3 sequences; 15% to 20% were observed only once. 7.5% to 9.5% of the sample is taken by the ten largest. The sample was PBMCs. The receptor source for this set is a human donor in good health (CMV status not recorded). Some clones in this sample may be carry-over from other donors' samples.

This chain connects TRBV7-2 to TRBJ2-3, with 9 bases lining up with TRBD1. The CDR3 is made up of 13 amino acids. The germline CDR1 and CDR2 sequences are SGHTA and FQGNSA. The J segment lost 8 bases and the V segment lost 4 bases, leaving 4 bases of the junction unmatched. The CDR3 spells CASSSLQGATQYF. CDR3 coding DNA: TGTGCCAGCAGCTCCCTACAGGGGGCTACGCAGTATTTT. The full variable domain, rest sourced from reference TRBV7-2 and TRBJ2-3, is GAGVSQSPSNKVTEKGKDVELRCDPISGHTALYWYRQSLGQGLEFLIYFQGNSAPDKSGLPSDRFSAERTGGSVSTLTIQRTQQEDSAVYLCASSSLQGATQYFGPGTRLTVL.

This sequence joins TRBV6-2 or TRBV6-3 and TRBJ2-7; TRBD2 matches at 8 bases. CDR1 is MNHEY, CDR2 SVGEGT, per germline. The CDR3 extends over 16 amino acids. The V segment lost 6 bases and the J segment 4 bases; nucleotides outside the gene matches: 14. The CDR3 here is CASRRTGTSQGYEQYF. The CDR3 DNA is TGTGCCAGCAGAAGAACCGGGACTAGTCAGGGGTACGAGCAGTACTTC.

This clonotype has only a few counts. The V gene is TRBV2, the J gene TRBJ2-1; 10 positions match TRBD2. The V segment lost 6 bases and the J segment 14 bases; nucleotides outside the gene matches: 7. Germline-derived CDR1 and CDR2 are SNHLY and FYNNEI. This CDR3 comprises 12 residues. This CDR3 reads CASSRKGTSEFF. The DNA of the CDR3 is TGTGCCAGCAGCCGAAAGGGGACTAGCGAGTTCTTC.

This clonotype has more than one count but fewer than ten. V usage is TRBV28 and J usage is TRBJ1-6; tentatively, D is TRBD1 (5 bases). V was clipped by 2 bases and J by 0 bases, with 11 bases between them. Germline V gene lookup returns CDR1 MDHEN and CDR2 SYDVKM. The CDR3 extends over 17 amino acids. The CDR3 region has the DNA TGTGCCAGCAGTTTAAGGGGATTGAGCTCCTATAATTCACCCCTCCACTTT. This sequence encodes CASSLRGLSSYNSPLHF.

This clonotype has a handful of counts. The rearrangement links TRBV12-3 or TRBV12-4 to TRBJ1-1; perhaps TRBD1 as D (5 bases). The CDR3 length is 15 residues. Trimming left V 0 bases short and J 1 base short, with 9 bases between. CDR3 region: CASSLAGRENTEAFF. The CDR3 DNA follows: TGTGCCAGCAGTTTAGCTGGCAGGGAGAACACTGAAGCTTTCTTT.

V usage is TRBV3-1 and J usage is TRBJ1-5, with D possibly matching TRBD1 (5 bases). From germline, CDR1 is LGHDT and CDR2 YNNKEL (reference sequence). V lost 1 base and J lost 3, with 10 bases in between. The CDR3 length is 15 residues. Here the CDR3 reads CASSQGRQLNQPQHF. CDR3 in DNA: TGTGCCAGCAGCCAAGGCCGACAGCTCAATCAGCCCCAGCATTTT.

This clonotype was detected many times. The J gene is TRBJ2-1, the V gene TRBV28; D remains unclear. Between the trimmed V and J ends, which lost 3 bases and 2 bases, there was a span of 11 bases. The CDR3 length is 15 residues. Germline values: CDR1 MDHEN, CDR2 SYDVKM. This CDR3 reads CASSLDARPYNEQFF. In DNA form, the CDR3 reads TGTGCCAGCAGTTTGGATGCTCGGCCCTACAATGAGCAGTTCTTC. Combining the CDR3 with reference TRBV28 and TRBJ2-1 gives the whole variable domain DVKVTQSSRYLVKRTGEKVFLECVQDMDHENMFWYRQDPGLGLRLIYFSYDVKMKEKGDIPEGYSVSREKKERFSLILESASTNQTSMYLCASSLDARPYNEQFFGPGTRLTVL.

This clonotype showed up just a few times. The J gene is TRBJ2-3, the V gene TRBV7-9, with D unclear. Trimming removed 2 bases from V and 1 base from J, with 10 bases in between. The CDR3 is 15 residues long. Germline V gene lookup returns CDR1 SEHNR and CDR2 FQNEAQ (reference sequence). The CDR3 loop reads CASSLSSAGTDTQYF. CDR3 nucleotides: TGTGCCAGCAGCTTATCGTCTGCGGGCACAGATACGCAGTATTTT.

This clonotype was seen only a few times. CDR3 coding DNA: TGTGCCAGCACCCTCACCACCCAGGGGAGCTATGGCTACACCTTC. This sequence encodes CASTLTTQGSYGYTF. V is TRBV7-2 and J is TRBJ1-2; TRBD1 is a possible D gene (6 bases). Germline V CDR1 and CDR2: SGHTA, FQGNSA. There are 15 residues in the CDR3. Trimming took off 7 bases at V and 4 bases at J, with 19 bases between the two ends.

This clonotype was detected a few times. The chain uses TRBV14 and TRBJ2-3; maybe TRBD1 (5 bases). Germline V lookup: CDR1 SGHDN, CDR2 FVKESK. V was shortened by 0 bases and J by 4 bases, with 11 bases between the two germline ends. This CDR3 spans 15 amino acids. DNA of the CDR3: TGTGCCAGCAGCCAAGACGGACATTCGGCAGATACGCAGTATTTT. This translates into CASSQDGHSADTQYF.

This clonotype appeared a few times. The CDR3, as DNA: TGTGCCAGCATCCTCCCGGGACAGGGGGCCCTAAACACTGAAGCTTTCTTT. Translation gives CASILPGQGALNTEAFF. This rearrangement joins TRBV6-1 to TRBJ1-1, with TRBD1 identical over 12 bases. Germline assignment: CDR1 MNHNS and CDR2 SASEGT. V trimming: 7 bases; J trimming: 2 bases; junction bases outside the gene matches: 11. CDR3 size: 17 residues.

This clonotype was detected only a few times. V is TRBV3-1 and J is TRBJ2-7; 7 bases fit TRBD1. In germline, CDR1 is LGHDT, CDR2 YNNKEL (reference sequence). The CDR3 has 14 residues. J lost 0 bases, V lost 3 bases, and 2 bases had no gene match. CDR3 region: CASSHRDSSYEQYF. The CDR3 DNA sequence: TGTGCCAGCAGCCACCGGGACAGCTCCTACGAGCAGTACTTC.

This clonotype was counted ten times or more. The DNA of the CDR3 is TGTGCCAGCAGCTTAGGGATCAGCGTGCAACCCCCCAACAATGAGCAGTTCTTC. Translating it yields CASSLGISVQPPNNEQFF. V is TRBV11-2 and J is TRBJ2-1; the D is unclear. Per germline, CDR1 SGHAT and CDR2 FQNNGV. The CDR3 has 18 residues. The germline V and J ends were trimmed by 1 base and 5 bases, with 21 bases remaining between them.

This sequence joins TRBV4-3 and TRBJ1-2, with D possibly matching TRBD1 (5 bases). V was shortened by 2 bases and J by 8 bases, with 12 bases between the two germline ends. The CDR3 covers 13 residues. Germline CDR1 reads LGHNA; CDR2 reads YSLEER. The CDR3 protein is CASSQRGTGGYTF. The CDR3 nucleotides are TGCGCCAGCAGCCAACGGGGGACGGGGGGCTACACCTTC.

The chain carries TRBV5-1 and TRBJ2-7, with D unresolved. The CDR3 contains 14 residues. Per germline, CDR1 SGHRS and CDR2 YFSETQ. Trimming took off 2 bases at V and 4 bases at J, with 13 bases between the two ends. The CDR3 region has the DNA TGCGCCAGCAGCTTTTCGGATATACGGTACGAGCAGTACTTC. Translating it yields CASSFSDIRYEQYF.

This rearrangement joins TRBV2 to TRBJ1-1; no clear D. CDR1 SNHLY and CDR2 FYNNEI come from the germline V gene. The CDR3 extends over 13 amino acids. V dropped 11 bases and J dropped 8 bases, with 21 bases sitting between them. In DNA, the CDR3 is TGTGCCGTGGAGGGCCGAGGGTCTAGCGAAGCTTTCTTT. It yields the protein CAVEGRGSSEAFF.

The chain joins TRBV20-1 to TRBJ1-4, with D unclear. The CDR3 loop spans 16 amino acids. Germline assignment: CDR1 DFQATT and CDR2 SNEGSKA (reference sequence). V was clipped by 0 bases and J by 0 bases, with 11 bases between them. For the CDR3, the DNA is TGCAGTGCTAGAGATGTAGGGCCTGCAACTAATGAAAAACTGTTTTTT. Amino acids: CSARDVGPATNEKLFF.

This clonotype came up many times. This CDR3 is CASSFRPPSPLHF. The CDR3 DNA reads as TGTGCCAGCAGCTTCCGCCCTCCCTCACCCCTCCACTTT. The chain links TRBV7-2 to TRBJ1-6; no definite D call. There are 13 residues in the CDR3. The V end was cut by 3 bases, the J end by 10 bases, with 10 bases between. Germline loops: CDR1 SGHTA, CDR2 FQGNSA.

This clonotype was counted only a few times. The chain employs TRBV29-1 and TRBJ2-1, with unresolved D. The CDR3 covers 11 residues. Deletions cut 7 bases from V and 12 bases from J, with 16 bases between. CDR1 and CDR2 from the germline V gene are SQVTM and ANQGSEA. The CDR3 sequence: CSGAERFGQFF. The CDR3 DNA reads as TGCAGCGGGGCTGAGAGGTTTGGGCAGTTCTTC.

This clonotype showed up just a few times. V gene TRBV6-5 combines with J gene TRBJ2-2; D gene uncertain. Deletions cut 0 bases from V and 5 bases from J, with 7 bases between. CDR1 MNHEY and CDR2 SVGAGI come from the germline V gene. The CDR3 sequence is 14 residues long. The CDR3 DNA sequence: TGTGCCAGCAGTTACTCCCGACGTACCGGGGAGCTGTTTTTT. Protein sequence: CASSYSRRTGELFF.

The chain is built from TRBV11-2 and TRBJ2-7; D might be TRBD1 (6 bases). The V and J ends lost 7 bases and 6 bases respectively, with 19 bases between them. This CDR3 comprises 14 residues. Germline values: CDR1 SGHAT, CDR2 FQNNGV. This chain's CDR3 is CASKSIRQVREQYF. CDR3 nucleotides: TGTGCCAGCAAGTCGATCCGACAGGTCCGCGAGCAGTACTTC.

This clonotype appeared many times. V gene TRBV12-3 or TRBV12-4 combines with J gene TRBJ2-2; D uncertain. This CDR3 has 12 amino acids. Trimming stripped 6 bases from V and 2 bases from J, with 4 bases between. The CDR3: CASSLNTGELFF. As DNA, the CDR3 is TGTGCCAGCAGCTTAAACACCGGGGAGCTGTTTTTT.

Ten or more counts support this clonotype. The chain has TRBV7-6 and TRBJ1-3, with D unclear. Trimming left V 5 bases short and J 0 bases short, with 11 bases between. Germline V lookup: CDR1 SGHVS, CDR2 FNYEAQ. CDR3 size: 15 residues. The DNA for the CDR3 is TGTGCCAGCAGCCCCCGGGCCACCTCTGGAAACACCATATATTTT. It translates to CASSPRATSGNTIYF. The variable domain in full, with the rest retrieved from reference TRBV7-6 and TRBJ1-3, is GAGVSQSPRYKVTKRGQDVALRCDPISGHVSLYWYRQALGQGPEFLTYFNYEAQQDKSGLPNDRFSAERPEGSISTLTIQRTEQRDSAMYRCASSPRATSGNTIYFGEGSWLTVV.

This clonotype was picked up a small number of times. The J gene is TRBJ2-1, the V gene TRBV20-1, with D hard to call. The V end was cut by 1 base, the J end by 4 bases, with 20 bases between. This CDR3 has 17 residues. The V gene's germline CDR1 is DFQATT and CDR2 SNEGSKA (reference sequence). CDR3 residues: CSARGEEVSRRYNEQFF. The CDR3 bases are TGCAGTGCTAGAGGAGAAGAGGTCTCGAGACGATACAATGAGCAGTTCTTC.